This TCR beta chain originates from a study of CD8+CD57+ T cells in acquired aplastic anemia (dated by TCRdb to the late 2010s). For the wider study: DNA extracted from sorted CD4+ and CD8+ cells had a mean of roughly 3.3 ug, with a range of 0.2 to 27.4 ug. Healthy donor samples averaged roughly 9.8 million reads for CD4+ and roughly 11 million for CD8+ cells.

What the research found in general, with its limitations: Twenty-nine CD8+ CDR3 sequences were found to be shared between patients and controls, but these sequences appeared to be highly expressed in patients and within the immunodominant clones of the patients. No significant difference in CD8+ Simpson's diversity was found between patients and healthy controls (P=0.060).

In the study, sorted CD4+ and CD8+ blood T cells from patients with severe aplastic anemia and from healthy subjects underwent deep sequencing of TCR repertoires. Ficoll-Paque density gradient centrifugation was used to isolate peripheral blood mononuclear cells. CD4+ and CD8+ T cells were sorted by FACS or magnetic beads before DNA extraction. At least ten counts were recorded for this clonotype. Its antigen is unknown. Base-call qualities are not available, and no considerably larger clone is one nucleotide away. CDR1 and CDR2 are read off the germline V gene (reference sequence) as LNHDA and SQIVND. The CDR3 runs 13 amino acids, cysteine and phenylalanine included. The entry retains the CDR3 DNA only, 39 bases that are in frame from base 1. V and J lose 4 bases and 3 bases, and a span of 8 bases separates them. Genomic DNA was used as template for profiling of TCR beta VDJ combinations and CDR3 sequences. TCR repertoire sequencing was run on an Illumina HiSeq 2000. The authors' pipeline ran thus. Repertoires were assessed using TRBV/TRBJ rearrangement plots, CDR3 size and DJ length profiles, and Simpson's diversity index. The most abundant DNA sequence in the deep sequencing data was taken as the immunodominant clone. CDR3 amino acid sequences were checked for sharing between subjects and were compared against published repertoires and the VDJdb database. TCRdb redid the processing of the public reads, applying fastp at Q25 and MiXCR, and retained in-frame beta chains. CDR3 protein duplicates are merged, each entry listing the most common genes and DNA. The V and J calls and clone size come from TCRdb's table, not from the authors' own analysis. Across this sample there are approximately 380,000 distinct CDR3 sequences, with 55% to 75% seen only once. The ten top clones hold more than 3.5% of the sample.

The V and J genes are TRBV19 and TRBJ2-3, and perhaps TRBD1 as D gene, on 6 matching bases. The receptor was derived from a human donor in good health, serving as a control. The sequencing sample was made of sorted CD4+, CD8+, or CD8+CD57+ T cells (not recorded which) from PBMCs. For the CDR3, the sequence is CASSTTGTDTQYF. The base sequence is TGTGCCAGTAGTACTACAGGGACAGATACGCAGTATTTT.